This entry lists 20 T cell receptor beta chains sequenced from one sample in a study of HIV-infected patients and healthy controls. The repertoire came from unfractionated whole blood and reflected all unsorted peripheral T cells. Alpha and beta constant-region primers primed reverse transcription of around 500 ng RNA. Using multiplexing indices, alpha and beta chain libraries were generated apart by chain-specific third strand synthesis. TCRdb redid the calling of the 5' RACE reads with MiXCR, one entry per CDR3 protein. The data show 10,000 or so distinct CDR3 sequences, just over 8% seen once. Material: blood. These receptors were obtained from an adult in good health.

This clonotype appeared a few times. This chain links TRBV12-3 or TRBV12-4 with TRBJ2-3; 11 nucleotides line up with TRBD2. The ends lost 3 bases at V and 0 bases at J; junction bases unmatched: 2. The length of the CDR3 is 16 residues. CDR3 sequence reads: CASSFRLAGSTDTQYF. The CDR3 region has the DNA TGTGCCAGCAGTTTCAGACTAGCGGGAAGCACAGATACGCAGTATTTT.

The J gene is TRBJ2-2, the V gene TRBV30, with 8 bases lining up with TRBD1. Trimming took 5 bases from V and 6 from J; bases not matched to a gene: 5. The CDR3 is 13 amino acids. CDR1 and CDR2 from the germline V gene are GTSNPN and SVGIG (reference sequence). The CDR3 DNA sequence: TGTGCCTGGGAGACAGGGGAGTCCGGGGAGCTGTTTTTT. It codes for CAWETGESGELFF.

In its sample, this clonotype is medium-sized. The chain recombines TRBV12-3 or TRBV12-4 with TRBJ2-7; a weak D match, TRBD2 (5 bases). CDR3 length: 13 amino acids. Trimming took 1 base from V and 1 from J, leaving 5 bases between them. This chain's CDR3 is CASSLGGSYEQYF. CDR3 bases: TGTGCCAGCAGTTTAGGCGGGTCCTACGAGCAGTACTTC.

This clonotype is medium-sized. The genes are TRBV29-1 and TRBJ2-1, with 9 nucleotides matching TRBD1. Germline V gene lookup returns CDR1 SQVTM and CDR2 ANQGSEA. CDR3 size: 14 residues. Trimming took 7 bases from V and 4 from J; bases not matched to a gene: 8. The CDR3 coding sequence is TGCAGCGCCATACAGGGGGCATCGTACAATGAGCAGTTCTTC. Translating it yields CSAIQGASYNEQFF.

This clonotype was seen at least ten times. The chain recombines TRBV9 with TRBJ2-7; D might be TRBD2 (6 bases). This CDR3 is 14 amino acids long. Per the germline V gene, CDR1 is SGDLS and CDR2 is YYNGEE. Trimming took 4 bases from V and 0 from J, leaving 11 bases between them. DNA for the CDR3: TGTGCCAGCAGCCCACGGGACTTCTCCTACGAGCAGTACTTC. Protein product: CASSPRDFSYEQYF.

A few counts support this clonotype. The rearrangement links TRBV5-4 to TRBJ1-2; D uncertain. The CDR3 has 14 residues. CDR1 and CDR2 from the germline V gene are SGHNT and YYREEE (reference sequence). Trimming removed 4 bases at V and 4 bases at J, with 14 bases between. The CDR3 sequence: CASSPEAGAYGYTF. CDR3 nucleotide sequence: TGTGCCAGCAGCCCGGAGGCGGGAGCCTATGGCTACACCTTC.

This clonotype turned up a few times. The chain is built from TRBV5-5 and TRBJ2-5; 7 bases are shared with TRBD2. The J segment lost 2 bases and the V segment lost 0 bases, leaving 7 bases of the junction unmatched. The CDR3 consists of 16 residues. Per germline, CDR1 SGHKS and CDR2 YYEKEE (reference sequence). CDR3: CASSLVRDYLQETQYF. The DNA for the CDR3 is TGTGCCAGCAGCTTGGTCCGGGACTACTTACAAGAGACCCAGTACTTC.

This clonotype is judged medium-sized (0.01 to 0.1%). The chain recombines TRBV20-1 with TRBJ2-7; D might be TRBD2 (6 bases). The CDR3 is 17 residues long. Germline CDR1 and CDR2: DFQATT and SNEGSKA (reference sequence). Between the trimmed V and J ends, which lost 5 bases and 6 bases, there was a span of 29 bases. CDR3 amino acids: CSAVPPGGTGLEREQYF. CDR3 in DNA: TGCAGTGCTGTCCCACCGGGCGGGACCGGGTTAGAGCGCGAGCAGTACTTC.

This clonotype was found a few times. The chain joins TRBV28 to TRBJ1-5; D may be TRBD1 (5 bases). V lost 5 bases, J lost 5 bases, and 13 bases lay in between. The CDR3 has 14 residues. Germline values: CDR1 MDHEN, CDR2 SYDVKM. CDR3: CASSENRRDQPQHF. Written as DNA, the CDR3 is TGTGCCAGCAGTGAAAACAGGAGGGATCAGCCCCAGCATTTT.

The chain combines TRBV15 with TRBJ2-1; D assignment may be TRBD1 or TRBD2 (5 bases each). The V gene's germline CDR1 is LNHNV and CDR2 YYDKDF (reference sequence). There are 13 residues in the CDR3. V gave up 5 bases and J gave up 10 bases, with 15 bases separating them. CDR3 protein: CATSLIGGEEQFF. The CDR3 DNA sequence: TGTGCCACCAGCTTGATTGGGGGTGAAGAGCAGTTCTTC.

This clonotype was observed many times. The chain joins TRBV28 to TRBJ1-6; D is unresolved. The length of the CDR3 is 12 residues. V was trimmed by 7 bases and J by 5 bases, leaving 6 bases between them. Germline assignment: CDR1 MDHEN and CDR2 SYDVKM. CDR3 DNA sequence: TGTGCCAGCAACCCCAATAATTCACCCCTCCACTTT. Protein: CASNPNNSPLHF.

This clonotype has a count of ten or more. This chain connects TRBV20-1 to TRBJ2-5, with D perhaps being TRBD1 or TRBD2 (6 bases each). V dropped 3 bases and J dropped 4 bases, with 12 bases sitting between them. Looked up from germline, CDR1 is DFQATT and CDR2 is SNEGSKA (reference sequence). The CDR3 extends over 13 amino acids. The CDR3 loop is CSASGRGGETQYF. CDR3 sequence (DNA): TGCAGTGCTAGCGGGAGAGGGGGAGAGACCCAGTACTTC.

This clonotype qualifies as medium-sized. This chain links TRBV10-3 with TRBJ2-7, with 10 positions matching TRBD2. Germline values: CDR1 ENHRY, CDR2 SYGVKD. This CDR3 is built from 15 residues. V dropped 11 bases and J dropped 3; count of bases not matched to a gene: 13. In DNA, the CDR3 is TGTGCCGTACAAAGCGGGGGGGCCGGAGGCTACGAGCAGTACTTC. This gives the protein CAVQSGGAGGYEQYF.

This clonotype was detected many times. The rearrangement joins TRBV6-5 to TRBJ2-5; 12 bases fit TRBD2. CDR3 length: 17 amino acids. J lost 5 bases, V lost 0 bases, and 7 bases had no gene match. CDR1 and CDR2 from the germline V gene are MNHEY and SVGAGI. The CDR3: CASSYSPLAGGGETQYF. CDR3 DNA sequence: TGTGCCAGCAGTTACTCCCCGCTAGCGGGAGGGGGGGAGACCCAGTACTTC.

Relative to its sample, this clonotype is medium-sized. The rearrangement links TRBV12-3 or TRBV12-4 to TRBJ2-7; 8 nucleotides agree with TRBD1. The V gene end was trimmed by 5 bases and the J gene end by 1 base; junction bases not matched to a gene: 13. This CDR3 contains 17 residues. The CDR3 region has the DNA TGTGCCAGCAGTGGGCTCCTCGGACAGGGACCTTCCTACGAGCAGTACTTC. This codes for CASSGLLGQGPSYEQYF.

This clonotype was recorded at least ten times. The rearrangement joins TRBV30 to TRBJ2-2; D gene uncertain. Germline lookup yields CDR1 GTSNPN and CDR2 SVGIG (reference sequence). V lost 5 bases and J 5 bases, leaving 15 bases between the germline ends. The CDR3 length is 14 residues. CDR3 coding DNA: TGTGCCTGGCTCCCACCGCAGAAAACCGGGGAGCTGTTTTTT. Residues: CAWLPPQKTGELFF.

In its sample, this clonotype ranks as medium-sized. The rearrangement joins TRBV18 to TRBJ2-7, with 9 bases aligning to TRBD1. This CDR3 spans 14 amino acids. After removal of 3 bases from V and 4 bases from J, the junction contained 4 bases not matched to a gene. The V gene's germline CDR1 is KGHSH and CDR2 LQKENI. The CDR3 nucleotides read TGTGCCAGCTCACCGGGGACAGGGTTGTACGAGCAGTACTTC. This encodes CASSPGTGLYEQYF.

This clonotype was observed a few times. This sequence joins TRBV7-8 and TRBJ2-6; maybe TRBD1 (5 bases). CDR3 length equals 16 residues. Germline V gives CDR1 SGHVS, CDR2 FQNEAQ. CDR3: CADTEGHFTGANVLTF. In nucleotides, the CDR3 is TGTGCAGATACGGAAGGACACTTCACTGGGGCCAACGTCCTGACTTTC. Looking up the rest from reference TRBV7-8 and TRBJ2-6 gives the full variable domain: GAGVSQSPRYKVAKRGQDVALRCDPISGHVSLFWYQQALGQGPEFLTYFQNEAQLDKSGLPSDRFFAERPEGSVSTLKIQRTQQEDSAVYLCADTEGHFTGANVLTFGAGSRLTVL.

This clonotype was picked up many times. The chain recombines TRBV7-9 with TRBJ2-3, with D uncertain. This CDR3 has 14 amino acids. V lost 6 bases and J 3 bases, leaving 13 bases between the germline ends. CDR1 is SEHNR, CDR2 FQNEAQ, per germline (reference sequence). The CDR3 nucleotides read TGTGCCAGCAGTTTTTACGCAGGAACAGATACGCAGTATTTT. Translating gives CASSFYAGTDTQYF.

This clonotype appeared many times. The CDR3 bases are TGTGCCAGCAGTGATATAGGGGGCGAACAGCCCCAGCATTTT. This gives the protein CASSDIGGEQPQHF. The chain couples TRBV6-1 to TRBJ1-5, with 7 bases lining up with TRBD1. The trim removed 3 bases at V and 7 bases at J, leaving 6 bases unmatched. Germline loops: CDR1 MNHNS, CDR2 SASEGT. The CDR3 is 14 residues long.